A single sample is the source of the 2 T cell receptor beta chains below, sequenced in a study of memory CD4+ T cells and cytomegalovirus serostatus. Single viable CD3+CD4+CD8-CD45RO+ cells were sorted as the memory CD4+ T cells. The protocol was immunoSEQ multiplex PCR, while the TCRdb copy is restricted to in-frame clones and leaves out a portion. Of 25,000 to 30,000 clones listed, about 78% were seen once; the top ten hold less than 1.3%. Specimen: memory CD4+ T cells from blood. These receptors were obtained from an adult in good health and CMV-seronegative.

The chain has TRBV6-5 and TRBJ1-1, with D possibly being TRBD1 (5 bases). Between the trimmed V and J ends, which lost 6 bases and 0 bases, there was a span of 11 bases. The germline CDR1 and CDR2 sequences are MNHEY and SVGAGI. The CDR3 extends over 14 amino acids. The DNA for the CDR3 is TGTGCCAGCAGAACGGGACTGTTGAACACTGAAGCTTTCTTT. This translates into CASRTGLLNTEAFF.

This clone was counted a single time. The rearrangement joins TRBV18 to TRBJ2-1, with unresolved D. The CDR3 loop spans 14 amino acids. Trimming pared 0 bases from V and 6 bases from J, leaving 9 bases between. Germline-derived CDR1 and CDR2 are KGHSH and LQKENI. For the CDR3, the DNA is TGTGCCAGCTCACCACCGGGCCGAGGCAATGAGCAGTTCTTC. It translates to CASSPPGRGNEQFF.